What follows describes a single T cell receptor beta chain. These data are taken from a study of T cell changes during pregnancy in multiple sclerosis. The method was immunoSEQ multiplex PCR; TCRdb's version includes in-frame clones alone and lacks a portion of them. The data contain roughly 110,000 clones, around 90% of them seen just once; the ten biggest clones take up over 1.5%. The length of the CDR3 is 15 residues. V shed 2 bases, J shed 3 bases, and the junction held 3 bases outside the gene matches. Germline-derived CDR1 and CDR2 are ENHRY and SYGVKD. The specimen was peripheral blood, collected before pregnancy. The clonotype originates from a female donor with multiple sclerosis, enrolled in a pregnancy study. V and J are TRBV10-3 and TRBJ2-3, with 9 bases aligning to TRBD2. The CDR3 is CAISERRGGTDTQYF. Written as DNA, the CDR3 is TGTGCCATCAGTGAGCGGCGGGGGGGGACAGATACGCAGTATTTT.